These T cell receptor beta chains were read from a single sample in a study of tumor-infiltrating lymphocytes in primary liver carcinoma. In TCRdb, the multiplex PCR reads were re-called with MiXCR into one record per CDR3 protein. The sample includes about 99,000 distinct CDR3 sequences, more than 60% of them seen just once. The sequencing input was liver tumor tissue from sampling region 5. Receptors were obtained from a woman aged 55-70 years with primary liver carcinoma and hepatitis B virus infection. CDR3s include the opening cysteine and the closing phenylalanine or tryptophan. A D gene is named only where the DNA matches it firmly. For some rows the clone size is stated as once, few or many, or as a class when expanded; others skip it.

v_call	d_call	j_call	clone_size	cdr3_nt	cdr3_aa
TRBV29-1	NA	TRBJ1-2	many	TGCAGCGTCGTTGATACAGGGTCAGACTATGGCTACACCTTC	CSVVDTGSDYGYTF
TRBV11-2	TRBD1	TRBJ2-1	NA	TGTGCCAGTAGCTCAACCCACGGACAGGGATACAGGGGTGAGCAGTTCTTC	CASSSTHGQGYRGEQFF
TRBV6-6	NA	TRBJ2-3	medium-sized	TGTGCCAGCAGTTACGGCGGGCGTCGCACAGATACGCAGTATTTT	CASSYGGRRTDTQYF
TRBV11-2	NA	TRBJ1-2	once	TGTGCCAGGAGCTCAGACAGGAAGTATGGCTACACCTTC	CARSSDRKYGYTF
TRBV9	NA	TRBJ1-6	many	TGTGCCAGCAGCGCTGGCGAAGGGAATTCACCCCTCCACTTT	CASSAGEGNSPLHF
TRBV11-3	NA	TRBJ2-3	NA	TGTGCCAGCAGACCGTTCGACGGTACGCAGTATTTT	CASRPFDGTQYF
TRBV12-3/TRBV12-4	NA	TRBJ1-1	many	TGTGCCAGCACCTACCAGCACCCGAACACTGAAGCTTTCTTT	CASTYQHPNTEAFF
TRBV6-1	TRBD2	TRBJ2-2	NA	TGTGCCAGCACTAGCGGGAGTGACACCGGGGAGCCGTTTTTT	CASTSGSDTGEPFF
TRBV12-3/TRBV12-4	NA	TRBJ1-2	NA	TGTGCCAGCAGTTTAACGGGAGAGCTGAGTGCTAACGGCTGTACCTTC	CASSLTGELSANGCTF
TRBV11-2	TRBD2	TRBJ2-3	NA	TGTGCCAACAGCTCCGCGGGAGTAGGGGATACGCAATATTTT	CANSSAGVGDTQYF
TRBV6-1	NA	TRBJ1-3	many	TGTGCCAGCAGTGGGGACCCTCAACGGGCTGGAAACACCATATATTTT	CASSGDPQRAGNTIYF
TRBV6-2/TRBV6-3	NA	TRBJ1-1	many	TGTGCCAGCAGAGAACCAGGGGTGGTAGCTGAAGCTTTCTTT	CASREPGVVAEAFF
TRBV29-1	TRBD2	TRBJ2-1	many	TGCAGCGTTGCTAGCGGGGAGACCAATGAGCAGTTCTTC	CSVASGETNEQFF
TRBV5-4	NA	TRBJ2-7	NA	TGTGCCAGCAGCTTGGAACAGGGTTTATGCTACGAGCAGTACTTC	CASSLEQGLCYEQYF
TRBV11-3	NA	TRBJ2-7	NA	TGTGCCAGCAGTAGTGGCGGTCCCCACAACGAGCAGTACTTC	CASSSGGPHNEQYF
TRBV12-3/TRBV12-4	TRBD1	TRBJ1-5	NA	TGCGCCAGCAGTTTATTCCATGGGACAGGGGGCCTTCGGCCCCAGCATTTT	CASSLFHGTGGLRPQHF
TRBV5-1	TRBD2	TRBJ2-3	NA	TGCGCCAGCAGCGCCCAACTAGCGGGAGTACCAGATACGCAGTATTTT	CASSAQLAGVPDTQYF
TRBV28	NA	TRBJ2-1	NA	TGTGCCAGCAGCACAGACTCTGGCCCCTACAATGAGCAGTTCTTC	CASSTDSGPYNEQFF
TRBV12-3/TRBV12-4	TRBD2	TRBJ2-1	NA	TGTGCCAGCAGTTTAGTGGGCGGGAGGGCCCGTGGTGAGCTGTTCTTC	CASSLVGGRARGELFF
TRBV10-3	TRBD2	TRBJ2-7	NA	TGTACCATCAGTACCAGACCGGGACTAGCGGGAAACGAGCAGTACTTC	CTISTRPGLAGNEQYF
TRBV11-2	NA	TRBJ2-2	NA	TGTGCCAGCAGTCCATGGGCTGCGAACACCGGGGAGCTGTTTTTT	CASSPWAANTGELFF
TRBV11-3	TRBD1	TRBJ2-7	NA	TGCGTCAGCAGCCCCGGGACAGGGGCCAACTACGAAGAGTACTTC	CVSSPGTGANYEEYF
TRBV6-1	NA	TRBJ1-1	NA	TGTGCCAGCAGTGAAGGTGAGAACACTGGAGCTTTCTTT	CASSEGENTGAFF
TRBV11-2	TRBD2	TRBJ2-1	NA	TGTGCCAGCAGCTTAAATAGCGGGAGGATTGACAATAAGCAGTTCTTT	CASSLNSGRIDNKQFF
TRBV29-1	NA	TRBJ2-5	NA	TGCAGCGTTTCTGTGGGGACCGCAGAGACCCAGTACTTC	CSVSVGTAETQYF
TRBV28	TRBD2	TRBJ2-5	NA	TGTGCCAGCAGTTCCCGCCCCGGGACTAACCAAGAGACCCAGTACTTC	CASSSRPGTNQETQYF
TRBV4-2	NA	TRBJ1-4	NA	TGTACCAGCAGCCAACCGCAAGGCCGGAATGAAAAACCGTTTTTT	CTSSQPQGRNEKPFF
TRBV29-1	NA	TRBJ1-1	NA	TGCAGCGCTGTTAGAAGATCTTCGGAATGGGGGCCTAAAAACACTGAAGCTTTCTTT	CSAVRRSSEWGPKNTEAFF
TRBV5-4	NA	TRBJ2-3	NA	TGTGCCAGCAGCCAAGGACAGACTGGCACGGATACGCAGTATTTT	CASSQGQTGTDTQYF
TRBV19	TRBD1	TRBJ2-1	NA	TGTGCCAGTAGTATCGACCGACAGGGGTCGGGCAATGAGCAGTTCTTC	CASSIDRQGSGNEQFF
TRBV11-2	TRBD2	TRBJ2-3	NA	TGTGCCAGCAGCTTAGATCTAAGTGCGTTAGCGGGAGAAGGGTTAGATACGCAGTATTTT	CASSLDLSALAGEGLDTQYF
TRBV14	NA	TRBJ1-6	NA	TGTGACAGCAGCCAAGATTTGTACGCGGTAGGCTCCTATAATTCACCCCTCCACTTT	CDSSQDLYAVGSYNSPLHF
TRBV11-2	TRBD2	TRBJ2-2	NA	TGTGCCAGCAGTCCCTTTGTTAGACTAGCGGGAGCGGGCACCGGGGAGCTGTTTTTT	CASSPFVRLAGAGTGELFF
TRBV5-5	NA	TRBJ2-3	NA	TGTGCCAGCAGTTTGTTAGGGGGGCCAGATATGCAGTATTTT	CASSLLGGPDMQYF
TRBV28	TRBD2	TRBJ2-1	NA	TGTGCCAGCAGTTATCCTAGCGGGAGAAAGAGGAACAATGAGCAGTTCTTC	CASSYPSGRKRNNEQFF
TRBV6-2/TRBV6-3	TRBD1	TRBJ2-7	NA	TGTGCCAGCTCCACAAGGGGGAGAGGGGGCTACGATCAATACTTC	CASSTRGRGGYDQYF
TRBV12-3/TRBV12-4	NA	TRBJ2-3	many	TGTGCCAGCAGTTTAGATCGAACAGATACGCAGTATTTT	CASSLDRTDTQYF
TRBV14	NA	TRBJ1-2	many	TGTGCCAGCAGCCAAAGACAGTCCTATGGCTACACCTTC	CASSQRQSYGYTF
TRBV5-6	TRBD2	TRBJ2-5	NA	TGTGCCAGCAACGAAGCGGGAGTCGGCACAGAGACCCAGTACTTC	CASNEAGVGTETQYF
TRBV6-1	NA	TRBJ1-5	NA	TGTGCCAGGGATGAAAGGCAGGGGTATCAGCCCCAGCATTTT	CARDERQGYQPQHF
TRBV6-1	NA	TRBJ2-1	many	TGTGCCAGCAGTGTACGCGGTTCATCCTACAATGAGCAGTTCTTC	CASSVRGSSYNEQFF
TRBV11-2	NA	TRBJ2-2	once	TGTGCCAGCACCTTAACGGGGCAAAACACCGGGGAGCTGTTTTTT	CASTLTGQNTGELFF
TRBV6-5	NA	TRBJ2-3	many	TGTGCCAGCAAAATATCCTGGGGGAGAACAGATACGCAGTATTTT	CASKISWGRTDTQYF
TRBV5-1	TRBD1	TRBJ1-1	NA	TGCGCCAGCAGCTGGGGGACAGGGCACACTGAAGCTTTCTTT	CASSWGTGHTEAFF
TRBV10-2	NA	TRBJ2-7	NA	TGCGCCAGAAGTGTACGAAGCGGGTCCTACGAGCAGTACTTC	CARSVRSGSYEQYF
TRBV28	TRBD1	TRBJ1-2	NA	TGTGCCAACAGTTCACAGGGGGCCAGCTATGGCGGCTACACCTTC	CANSSQGASYGGYTF
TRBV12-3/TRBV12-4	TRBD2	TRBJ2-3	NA	TGTGCCAGCAGTAATCTGCGGGAGGGAAATACGCAGTATTTT	CASSNLREGNTQYF
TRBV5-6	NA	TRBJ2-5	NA	TGTGCTAACAGCTTGTATGGGGCGGGAAAAGAGACCCAGTACTTC	CANSLYGAGKETQYF
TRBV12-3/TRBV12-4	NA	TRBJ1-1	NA	TGTGTCAGCACCCTCGGGGGCTTAGAAGGTGAAGCTTTCTTT	CVSTLGGLEGEAFF
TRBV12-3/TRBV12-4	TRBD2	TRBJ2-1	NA	TGTGTCAACACCCGAGCCCGGGGGGACTACAATGAGCAGTTCTTC	CVNTRARGDYNEQFF
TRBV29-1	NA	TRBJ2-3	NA	TGCAACACTAAGTTGCTAGTGGGAGCAGATACGCAGTATTTT	CNTKLLVGADTQYF
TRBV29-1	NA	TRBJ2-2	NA	TGCAGCGTTGAATTGGATATGAGGGAGCTGTTTTTT	CSVELDMRELFF
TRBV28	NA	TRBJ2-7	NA	TGTGCCAGCAGTTCGGACTGGCAGAGCTCCCACGAGCAGTACTTC	CASSSDWQSSHEQYF
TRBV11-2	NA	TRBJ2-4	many	TGTGCCAGCAGCCCCCGGTCAGGGTTGATAGCCAAAAACATTCAGTACTTC	CASSPRSGLIAKNIQYF